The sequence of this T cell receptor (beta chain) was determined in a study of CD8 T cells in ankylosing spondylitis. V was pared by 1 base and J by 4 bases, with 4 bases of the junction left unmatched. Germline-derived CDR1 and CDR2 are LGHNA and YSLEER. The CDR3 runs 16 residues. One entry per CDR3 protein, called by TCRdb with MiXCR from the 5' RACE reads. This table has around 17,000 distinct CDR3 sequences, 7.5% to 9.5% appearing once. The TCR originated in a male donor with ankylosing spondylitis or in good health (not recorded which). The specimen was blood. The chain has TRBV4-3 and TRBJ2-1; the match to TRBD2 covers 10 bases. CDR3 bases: TGCGCCAGCAGCCAAGTTCTAGCGGGGGTTTACAATGAGCAGTTCTTC. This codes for CASSQVLAGVYNEQFF.